A single sample is the source of the 19 T cell receptor beta chains below, sequenced in a study of CD8 T cells in Susac syndrome. RNA amounts of roughly 0.5 to 1 ug underwent reverse transcription with random hexamers. TCRdb itself ran the immunoSEQ multiplex PCR reads through MiXCR, one entry per CDR3 protein. The repertoire consists of over 200,000 distinct CDR3 sequences, with over 90% occurring once and the leading ten covering approximately 0.082%. The sequencing sample was made of CD4+ T cells from PBMCs. The receptor set was obtained from a human donor with multiple sclerosis.

The chain is built from TRBV7-2 and TRBJ2-3; D is ambiguous. This CDR3 has 16 residues. Between the trimmed V and J ends, which lost 1 base and 0 bases, there was a span of 11 bases. CDR1 and CDR2 from the germline V gene are SGHTA and FQGNSA. CDR3 nucleotide sequence: TGTGCCAGCAGCTTAGTCTTTGTCACTAGCACAGATACGCAGTATTTT. The encoded protein is CASSLVFVTSTDTQYF.

The V call is TRBV29-1, the J call TRBJ2-2, with D maybe TRBD1 (5 bases). CDR3 length: 14 amino acids. V was cut by 7 bases and J by 4 bases, with 16 bases left in between. The germline gives CDR1 SQVTM, CDR2 ANQGSEA. CDR3: CSARSQGATGELFF. The CDR3 DNA follows: TGCAGCGCCAGATCCCAAGGGGCCACCGGGGAGCTGTTTTTT.

The V call is TRBV20-1, the J call TRBJ2-2, with D possibly being TRBD1 (6 bases). CDR3 size: 15 residues. CDR1 and CDR2 (germline): DFQATT, SNEGSKA (reference sequence). V lost 6 bases, J lost 0 bases, and 14 bases lay in between. The CDR3, as DNA: TGCAGTGCCCACCCCAGGGGTGCGAACACCGGGGAGCTGTTTTTT. Translation: CSAHPRGANTGELFF.

V gene TRBV11-2 combines with J gene TRBJ2-5; D not certain. The germline V gene has CDR1 SGHAT and CDR2 FQNNGV. V was pared by 8 bases and J by 4 bases, with 5 bases between. The length of the CDR3 is 10 residues. The CDR3 coding sequence is TGTGCCAGCGCCACAGAGACCCAGTACTTC. Amino acid sequence: CASATETQYF.

V is TRBV20-1 and J is TRBJ2-5; the D gene is possibly TRBD2 (6 bases). V lost 3 bases and J 2 bases, leaving 10 bases between the germline ends. This CDR3 contains 13 residues. Germline CDR1 reads DFQATT; CDR2 reads SNEGSKA (reference sequence). The CDR3 nucleotides are TGCAGTGCTAGGGGACTGGGTCAAGAGACCCAGTACTTC. It encodes CSARGLGQETQYF.

The chain employs TRBV30 and TRBJ2-4, with 8 nucleotides matching TRBD2. The CDR3 extends over 14 amino acids. Looked up from germline, CDR1 is GTSNPN and CDR2 is SVGIG (reference sequence). After removal of 3 bases from V and 8 bases from J, the junction contained 9 bases not matched to a gene. The CDR3 loop is CAWSPRGGADIQYF. CDR3 coding DNA: TGTGCCTGGAGCCCTCGGGGGGGGGCGGACATTCAGTACTTC.

V gene TRBV29-1 combines with J gene TRBJ1-4; TRBD1 is a possible D gene (5 bases). Trimming left V 5 bases short and J 6 bases short, with 13 bases between. Germline loops: CDR1 SQVTM, CDR2 ANQGSEA. The CDR3 runs to 13 residues. CDR3: CSVRLAGDEKLFF. As DNA, the CDR3 is TGCAGCGTTCGTCTGGCGGGGGATGAAAAACTGTTTTTT.

The gene calls are TRBV30 and TRBJ2-3, with TRBD1 matching 7 bases. This CDR3 region has 14 residues. Germline V gene lookup returns CDR1 GTSNPN and CDR2 SVGIG (reference sequence). Losses at the gene ends were 1 base for V and 8 bases for J; bases not matched to a gene: 9. CDR3 sequence: CAWSGTGGLATQYF. In DNA form, the CDR3 reads TGTGCCTGGAGTGGGACAGGCGGACTGGCTACGCAGTATTTT.

The V and J genes are TRBV12-3 or TRBV12-4 and TRBJ2-1; TRBD2 matches at 14 bases. The trim removed 6 bases at V and 3 bases at J, leaving 13 bases unmatched. This CDR3 spans 19 amino acids. The CDR3 sequence: CASRRGGGLAGAYYNEQFF. Written as DNA, the CDR3 is TGTGCCAGCAGGCGAGGTGGGGGACTAGCGGGGGCTTACTACAATGAGCAGTTCTTC.

This chain links TRBV30 with TRBJ1-2; a weak D match, TRBD1 (5 bases). CDR1 is GTSNPN, CDR2 SVGIG, per germline (reference sequence). This CDR3 is 14 amino acids long. V lost 8 bases and J lost 4, with 20 bases in between. The DNA for the CDR3 is TGTGCCCGGACAAATGTCGTGGGCGGCTATGGCTACACCTTC. Its translation: CARTNVVGGYGYTF.

The chain links TRBV6-5 to TRBJ2-7; either TRBD1 or TRBD2 may fit D (5 bases each). The CDR3 covers 14 residues. Germline loops: CDR1 MNHEY, CDR2 SVGAGI. Trimming removed 7 bases at V and 2 bases at J, with 15 bases between. The CDR3 sequence: CASTAGTEPYEQYF. CDR3 in DNA: TGTGCCAGCACCGCCGGGACGGAACCCTACGAGCAGTACTTC.

This sequence joins TRBV20-1 and TRBJ2-2; D is unclear. Germline-derived CDR1 and CDR2 are DFQATT and SNEGSKA (reference sequence). V gave up 0 bases and J gave up 6 bases, with 5 bases separating them. The length of the CDR3 is 12 residues. The CDR3 DNA reads TGCAGTGCTAGAGATACGTCCGGGGAGCTGTTTTTT. Encoded protein: CSARDTSGELFF.

The chain couples TRBV20-1 to TRBJ1-1; D ambiguous. CDR1 is DFQATT, CDR2 SNEGSKA, per germline (reference sequence). V lost 1 base to trimming and J lost 5 bases, with 5 bases between them. The CDR3 loop spans 11 amino acids. CDR3 coding DNA: TGCAGTGCTAGAGTCGGTACTGAAGCTTTCTTT. Amino acid sequence: CSARVGTEAFF.

The chain recombines TRBV6-5 with TRBJ1-2, with TRBD1 identical over 7 bases. Germline CDR1 and CDR2: MNHEY and SVGAGI. J gave up 9 bases and V 0 bases, and 7 bases lay outside the gene matches. CDR3 length: 14 amino acids. As DNA, the CDR3 is TGTGCCAGCAGTTACTCTCCGACAGGGACGAGCTACACCTTC. Translating it yields CASSYSPTGTSYTF.

This chain connects TRBV9 to TRBJ1-2; D remains ambiguous. V was shortened by 0 bases and J by 7 bases, with 10 bases between the two germline ends. The CDR3 has 13 residues. Germline V lookup: CDR1 SGDLS, CDR2 YYNGEE. The CDR3 sequence is CASSVETQGGYTF. Written as DNA, the CDR3 is TGTGCCAGCAGCGTAGAGACCCAAGGTGGCTACACCTTC.

This sequence joins TRBV6-1 and TRBJ2-7; D possibly corresponds to TRBD2 (6 bases). Between the trimmed V and J ends, which lost 7 bases and 3 bases, there was a span of 19 bases. The germline CDR1 and CDR2 sequences are MNHNS and SASEGT. The CDR3 spans 15 residues. CDR3 in amino acids: CASTPNPEGIYEQYV. CDR3 nucleotides: TGTGCCAGCACTCCAAATCCGGAGGGTATCTACGAGCAGTACGTC.

The rearrangement uses TRBV6-6 and TRBJ2-3; D unresolved. Germline assignment: CDR1 MNHNY and CDR2 SVGAGI (reference sequence). Trimming shortened V by 6 bases and J by 0 bases, and 13 bases separated the two germline ends. The CDR3 spans 15 residues. CDR3 region: CASSILGSSTDTQYF. The CDR3 region has the DNA TGTGCCAGCAGCATTTTGGGTTCTAGCACAGATACGCAGTATTTT.

The chain links TRBV29-1 to TRBJ2-7; TRBD2 might be the D (6 bases). This CDR3 spans 16 amino acids. Between the trimmed V and J ends, which lost 0 bases and 0 bases, there was a span of 15 bases. CDR1 is SQVTM and CDR2 is ANQGSEA in the germline V gene. The CDR3 region is CSVEDSLRGSSYEQYV. CDR3 DNA sequence: TGCAGCGTTGAAGATTCTCTCCGGGGGAGCTCCTACGAGCAGTACGTC.

The chain employs TRBV9 and TRBJ2-1, with TRBD2 identical over 7 bases. Trimming removed 4 bases from V and 7 bases from J; junction bases left unmatched: 11. The CDR3 has 15 residues. From germline, CDR1 is SGDLS and CDR2 YYNGEE. This chain's CDR3 is CASSPRDYRMNEQFF. For the CDR3, the DNA is TGTGCCAGCAGCCCGAGGGACTACCGGATGAATGAGCAGTTCTTC.